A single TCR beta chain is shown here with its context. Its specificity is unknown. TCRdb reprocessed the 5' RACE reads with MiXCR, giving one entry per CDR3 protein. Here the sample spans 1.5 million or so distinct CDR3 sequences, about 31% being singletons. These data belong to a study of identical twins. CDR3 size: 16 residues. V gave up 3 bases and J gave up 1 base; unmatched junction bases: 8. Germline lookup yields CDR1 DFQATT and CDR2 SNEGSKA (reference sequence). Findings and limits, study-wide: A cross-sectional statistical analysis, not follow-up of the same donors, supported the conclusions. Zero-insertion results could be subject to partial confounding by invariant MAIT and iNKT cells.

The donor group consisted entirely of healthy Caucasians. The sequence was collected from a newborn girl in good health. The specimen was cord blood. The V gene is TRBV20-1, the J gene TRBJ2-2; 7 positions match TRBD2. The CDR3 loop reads CSARRASGLNTGELFF. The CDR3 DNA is TGCAGTGCTAGGCGTGCTAGCGGATTGAACACCGGGGAGCTGTTTTTT.